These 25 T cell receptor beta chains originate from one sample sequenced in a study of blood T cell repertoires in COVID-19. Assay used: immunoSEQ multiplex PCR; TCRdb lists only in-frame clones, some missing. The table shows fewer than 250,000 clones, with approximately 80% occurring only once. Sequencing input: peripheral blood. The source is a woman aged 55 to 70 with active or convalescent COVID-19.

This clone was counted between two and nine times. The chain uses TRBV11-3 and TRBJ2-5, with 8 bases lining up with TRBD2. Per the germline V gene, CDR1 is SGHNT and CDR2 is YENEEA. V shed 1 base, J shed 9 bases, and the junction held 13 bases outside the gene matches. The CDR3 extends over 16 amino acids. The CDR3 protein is CASSLGHSSGSRSQYF. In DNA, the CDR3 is TGTGCCAGCAGCTTAGGCCATTCGAGCGGGAGTAGATCCCAGTACTTC.

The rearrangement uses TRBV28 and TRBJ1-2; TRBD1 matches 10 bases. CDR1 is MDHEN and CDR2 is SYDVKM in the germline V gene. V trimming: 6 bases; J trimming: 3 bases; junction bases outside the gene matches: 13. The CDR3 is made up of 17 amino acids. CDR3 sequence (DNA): TGTGCCAGCAGCCCCCCCCGGGACAGGGGATTATACTATGGCTACACCTTC. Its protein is CASSPPRDRGLYYGYTF.

The CDR3 DNA is TGTGCCAGTAGTATTGGGGGGGGGAGCTACGAGCAGTACTTC. It is translated as CASSIGGGSYEQYF. The J gene is TRBJ2-7, the V gene TRBV19, with 7 bases that match TRBD2. This CDR3 has 14 residues. In germline, CDR1 is LNHDA, CDR2 SQIVND (reference sequence). Trimming took 3 bases from V and 3 from J; bases not matched to a gene: 5.

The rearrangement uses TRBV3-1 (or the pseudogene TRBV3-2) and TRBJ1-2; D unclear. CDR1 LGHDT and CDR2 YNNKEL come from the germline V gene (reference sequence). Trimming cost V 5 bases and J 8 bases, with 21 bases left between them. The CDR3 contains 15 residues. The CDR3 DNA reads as TGTGCCAGCAGCAAGAAAGTCTGGAGGGCTCGAGGCTACACCTTC. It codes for CASSKKVWRARGYTF.

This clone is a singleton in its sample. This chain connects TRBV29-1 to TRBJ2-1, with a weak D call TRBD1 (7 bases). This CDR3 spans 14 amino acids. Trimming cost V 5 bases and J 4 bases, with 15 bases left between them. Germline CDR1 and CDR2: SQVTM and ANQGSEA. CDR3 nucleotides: TGCAGCGTTAACAGGGGAGGTGCGTACAATGAGCAGTTCTTC. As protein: CSVNRGGAYNEQFF.

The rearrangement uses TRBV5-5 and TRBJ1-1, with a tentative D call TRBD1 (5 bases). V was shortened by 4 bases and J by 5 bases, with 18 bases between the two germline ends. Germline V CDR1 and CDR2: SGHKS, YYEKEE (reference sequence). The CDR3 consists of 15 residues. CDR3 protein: CASSGSWGASTEAFF. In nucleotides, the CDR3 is TGTGCCAGCAGCGGGTCCTGGGGCGCATCTACTGAAGCTTTCTTT.

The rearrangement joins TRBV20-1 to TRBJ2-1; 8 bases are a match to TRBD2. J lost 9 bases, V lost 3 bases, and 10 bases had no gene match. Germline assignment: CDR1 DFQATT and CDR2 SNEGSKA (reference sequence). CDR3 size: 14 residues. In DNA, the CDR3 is TGCAGTGCTAGTTCGGGACTAGTAACAAGTGAGCAGTTCTTC. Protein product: CSASSGLVTSEQFF.

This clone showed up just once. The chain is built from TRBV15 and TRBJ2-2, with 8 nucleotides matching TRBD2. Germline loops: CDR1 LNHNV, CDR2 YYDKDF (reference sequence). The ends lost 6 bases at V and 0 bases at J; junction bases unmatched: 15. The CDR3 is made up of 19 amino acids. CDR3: CATSPRRGGRPTNTGELFF. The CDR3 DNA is TGTGCCACCAGTCCGAGACGGGGGGGCCGCCCGACGAACACCGGGGAGCTGTTTTTT.

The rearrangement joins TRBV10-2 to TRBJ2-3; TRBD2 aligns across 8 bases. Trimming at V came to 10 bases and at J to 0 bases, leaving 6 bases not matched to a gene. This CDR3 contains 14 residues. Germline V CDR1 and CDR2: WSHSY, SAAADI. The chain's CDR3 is CATTTSASTDTQYF. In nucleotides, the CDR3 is TGCGCCACCACGACTAGCGCAAGCACAGATACGCAGTATTTT.

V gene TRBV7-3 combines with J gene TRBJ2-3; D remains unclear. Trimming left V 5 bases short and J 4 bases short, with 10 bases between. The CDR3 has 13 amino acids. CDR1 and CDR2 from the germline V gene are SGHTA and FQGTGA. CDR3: CASSTDPADTQYF. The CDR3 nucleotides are TGTGCCAGCAGCACAGACCCCGCAGATACGCAGTATTTT.

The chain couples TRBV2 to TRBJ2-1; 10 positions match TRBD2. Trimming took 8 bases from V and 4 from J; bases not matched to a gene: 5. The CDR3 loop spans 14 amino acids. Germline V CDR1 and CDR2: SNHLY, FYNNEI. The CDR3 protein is CASEAGGLYNEQFF. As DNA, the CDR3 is TGTGCCAGCGAAGCGGGGGGGTTGTACAATGAGCAGTTCTTC.

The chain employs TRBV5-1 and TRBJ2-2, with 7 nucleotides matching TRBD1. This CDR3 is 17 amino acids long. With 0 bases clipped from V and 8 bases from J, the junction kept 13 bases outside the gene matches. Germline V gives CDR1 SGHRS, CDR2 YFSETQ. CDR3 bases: TGCGCCAGCAGCTTGGCTTCGGACAGGCTCTTATCGGGGGAGCTGTTTTTT. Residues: CASSLASDRLLSGELFF.

The CDR3 protein is CASSFSGTEYNEQFF. Written as DNA, the CDR3 is TGTGCCAGCAGCTTTTCCGGGACAGAGTACAATGAGCAGTTCTTC. The V and J genes are TRBV11-2 and TRBJ2-1; 7 nucleotides line up with TRBD1. The trim removed 3 bases at V and 4 bases at J, leaving 6 bases unmatched. Germline CDR1 reads SGHAT; CDR2 reads FQNNGV. The CDR3 is made up of 15 amino acids. Together with reference TRBV11-2 and TRBJ2-1, the CDR3 gives the full variable domain: EAGVAQSPRYKIIEKRQSVAFWCNPISGHATLYWYQQILGQGPKLLIQFQNNGVVDDSQLPKDRFSAERLKGVDSTLKIQPAKLEDSAVYLCASSFSGTEYNEQFFGPGTRLTVL.

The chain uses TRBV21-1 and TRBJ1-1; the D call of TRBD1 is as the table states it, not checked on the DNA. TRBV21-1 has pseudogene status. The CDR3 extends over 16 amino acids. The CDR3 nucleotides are TGTGCCAGCAGCACGTCCTCGGACAGCATGAACACTGAAGCTTTCTTT. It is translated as CASSTSSDSMNTEAFF.

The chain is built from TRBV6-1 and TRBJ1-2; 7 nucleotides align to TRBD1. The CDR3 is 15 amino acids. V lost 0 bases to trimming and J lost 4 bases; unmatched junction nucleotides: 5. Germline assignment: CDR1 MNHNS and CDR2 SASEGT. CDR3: CASSEATGETYGYTF. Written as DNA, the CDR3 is TGTGCCAGCAGTGAAGCTACAGGGGAAACCTATGGCTACACCTTC.

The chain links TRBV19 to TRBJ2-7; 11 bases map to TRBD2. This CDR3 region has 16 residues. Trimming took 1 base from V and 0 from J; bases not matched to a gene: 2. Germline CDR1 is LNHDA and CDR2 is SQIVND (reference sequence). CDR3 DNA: TGTGCCAGTAGTATAGGACTAGCGGGGTACTCCTACGAGCAGTACTTC. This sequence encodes CASSIGLAGYSYEQYF.

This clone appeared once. CDR3 region: CASSILTMRTSGANVLTF. The CDR3 DNA is TGTGCCAGTAGTATCCTTACGATGCGAACCTCTGGGGCCAACGTCCTGACTTTC. This chain uses TRBV19 with TRBJ2-6; D is ambiguous. The germline CDR1 and CDR2 sequences are LNHDA and SQIVND (reference sequence). CDR3 size: 18 residues. Trimming left V 3 bases short and J 0 bases short, with 15 bases between.

The CDR3 region is CATERTGGYNEQFF. For the CDR3, the DNA is TGTGCCACCGAGAGGACAGGGGGTTACAATGAGCAGTTCTTC. The V call is TRBV24-1, the J call TRBJ2-1; 10 positions match TRBD1. V was pared by 9 bases and J by 4 bases, with 5 bases of the junction left unmatched. Germline V gives CDR1 KGHDR, CDR2 SFDVKD. This CDR3 contains 14 residues.

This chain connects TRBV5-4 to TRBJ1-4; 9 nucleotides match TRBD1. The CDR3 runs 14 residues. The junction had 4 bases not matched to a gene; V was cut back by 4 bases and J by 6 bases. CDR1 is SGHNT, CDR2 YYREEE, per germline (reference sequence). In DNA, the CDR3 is TGTGCCAGCAGCCGGACAGGGGCTGATGAAAAACTGTTTTTT. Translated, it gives CASSRTGADEKLFF.

CDR3 sequence: CASTITWGETEQYV. In DNA form, the CDR3 reads TGTGCCAGCACCATAACATGGGGGGAAACCGAGCAGTACGTC. The chain recombines TRBV6-5 with TRBJ2-7; weak D call: TRBD2 (6 bases). V lost 7 bases and J lost 6, with 19 bases in between. This CDR3 comprises 14 residues. Germline V gene lookup returns CDR1 MNHEY and CDR2 SVGAGI.

The CDR3 DNA reads TGTGCCAGCTCACCAGGACAGATGACGGAACTGTTTTTT. It codes for CASSPGQMTELFF. This rearrangement joins TRBV18 to TRBJ1-4, with D tentatively TRBD1 (6 bases). The CDR3 is 13 residues long. V was trimmed by 2 bases and J by 12 bases, leaving 13 bases between them. The germline CDR1 and CDR2 sequences are KGHSH and LQKENI.

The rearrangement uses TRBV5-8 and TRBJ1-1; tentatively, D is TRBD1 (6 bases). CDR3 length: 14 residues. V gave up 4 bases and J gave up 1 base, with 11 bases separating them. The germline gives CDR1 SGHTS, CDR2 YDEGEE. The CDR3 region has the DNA TGTGCCAGCAGCCCGACGACAGGGAACACTGAAGCTTTCTTT. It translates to CASSPTTGNTEAFF. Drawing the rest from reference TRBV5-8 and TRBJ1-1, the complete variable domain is EAGVTQSPTHLIKTRGQQATLRCSPISGHTSVYWYQQALGLGLQFLLWYDEGEERNRGNFPPRFSGRQFPNYSSELNVNALELEDSALYLCASSPTTGNTEAFFGQGTRLTVV.

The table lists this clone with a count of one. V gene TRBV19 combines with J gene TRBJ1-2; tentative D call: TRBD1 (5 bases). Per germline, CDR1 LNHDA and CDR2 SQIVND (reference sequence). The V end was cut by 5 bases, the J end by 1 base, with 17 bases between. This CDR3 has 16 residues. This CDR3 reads CASSGAGRNLNYGYTF. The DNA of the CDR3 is TGTGCCAGTAGTGGCGCGGGACGGAATCTTAACTATGGCTACACCTTC.

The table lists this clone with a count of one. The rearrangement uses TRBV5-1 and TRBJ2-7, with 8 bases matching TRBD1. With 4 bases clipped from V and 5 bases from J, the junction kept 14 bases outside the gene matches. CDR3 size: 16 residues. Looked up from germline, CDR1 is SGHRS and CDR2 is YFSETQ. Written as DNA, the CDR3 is TGCGCCAGCAGCCCGGAGGTTACAGGGGGTTCCCACGAGCAGTACTTC. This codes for CASSPEVTGGSHEQYF. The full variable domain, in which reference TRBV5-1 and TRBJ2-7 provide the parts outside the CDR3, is KAGVTQTPRYLIKTRGQQVTLSCSPISGHRSVSWYQQTPGQGLQFLFEYFSETQRNKGNFPGRFSGRQFSNSRSEMNVSTLELGDSALYLCASSPEVTGGSHEQYFGPGTRLTVT.

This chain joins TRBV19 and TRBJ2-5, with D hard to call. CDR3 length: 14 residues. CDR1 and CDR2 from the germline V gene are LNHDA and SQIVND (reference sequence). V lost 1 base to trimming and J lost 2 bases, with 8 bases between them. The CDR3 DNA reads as TGTGCCAGTAGTATAGGGCCGCCTCAAGAGACCCAGTACTTC. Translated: CASSIGPPQETQYF.